What follows are 10 T cell receptor beta chains derived from one specimen sequenced in a study of tumor-infiltrating lymphocytes in localized non-small cell lung cancer. Using immunoSEQ multiplex PCR, the repertoire was profiled, and TCRdb retains in-frame clones only, with some absent. The sample lists around 25,000 clones, about three fifths occurring once. Source material: lung tumor tissue. The receptors shown here come from a human donor with non-small cell lung cancer.

The chain carries TRBV5-6 and TRBJ2-5, with TRBD2 matching over 14 bases. J was trimmed by 4 bases and V by 3 bases; bases with no gene match: 8. The germline V gene has CDR1 SGHDT and CDR2 YYEEEE. The CDR3 totals 17 residues. CDR3 DNA: TGTGCCAGCAGCTCTCCGGGACTAGCGGGAGAGGGAGAGACCCAGTACTTC. Its translation is CASSSPGLAGEGETQYF. The variable domain in full, completed from reference TRBV5-6 and TRBJ2-5, reads DAGVTQSPTHLIKTRGQQVTLRCSPKSGHDTVSWYQQALGQGPQFIFQYYEEEERQRGNFPDRFSGHQFPNYSSELNVNALLLGDSALYLCASSSPGLAGEGETQYFGPGTRLLVL.

This chain connects TRBV7-9 to TRBJ2-7; D gene unclear. Germline lookup yields CDR1 SEHNR and CDR2 FQNEAQ (reference sequence). V was trimmed by 3 bases and J by 1 base, leaving 7 bases between them. The CDR3 totals 13 residues. This CDR3 reads CASSLGHSYEQYF. The CDR3 bases are TGTGCCAGCAGCTTGGGCCATTCCTACGAGCAGTACTTC.

V usage is TRBV11-2 and J usage is TRBJ2-7, with D tentatively TRBD2 (5 bases). CDR3 length: 14 residues. Trimming removed 2 bases at V and 3 bases at J, with 11 bases between. Per the germline V gene, CDR1 is SGHAT and CDR2 is FQNNGV. CDR3 in DNA: TGTGCCAGCAGCTTAAGCGGAAGCTTCTACGAGCAGTACTTC. Its translation: CASSLSGSFYEQYF.

The chain combines TRBV10-1 with TRBJ2-3; TRBD1 might be the D (5 bases). The CDR3 has 14 residues. Trimming pared 3 bases from V and 3 bases from J, leaving 10 bases between. CDR1 and CDR2 (germline): WNHNN, SYGVQD (reference sequence). The CDR3 nucleotides read TGCGCCAGCAGTGAAAAACAGGAGACAGATACGCAGTATTTT. Its protein is CASSEKQETDTQYF.

The chain is built from TRBV29-1 and TRBJ2-2, with TRBD2 matching over 10 bases. The CDR3 length is 17 residues. The germline gives CDR1 SQVTM, CDR2 ANQGSEA. J lost 4 bases, V lost 7 bases, and 15 bases had no gene match. The CDR3 DNA reads TGCAGCGCTGGCCCTGGGCTAGCGGGAGCGGGCACCGGGGAGCTGTTTTTT. This sequence encodes CSAGPGLAGAGTGELFF.

The chain links TRBV11-3 to TRBJ2-2; D ambiguous. V was trimmed by 2 bases and J by 2 bases, leaving 3 bases between them. This CDR3 spans 13 amino acids. Germline lookup yields CDR1 SGHNT and CDR2 YENEEA. The CDR3 spells CASSLKNTGELFF. In nucleotides, the CDR3 is TGTGCCAGCAGCTTAAAAAACACCGGGGAGCTGTTTTTT.

The V gene is TRBV28, the J gene TRBJ2-7, with D tentatively TRBD1 or TRBD2 (5 bases each). Between the trimmed V and J ends, which lost 10 bases and 3 bases, there was a span of 34 bases. The CDR3 has 19 amino acids. Germline V CDR1 and CDR2: MDHEN, SYDVKM. The CDR3 region is CAIQPGAAIPGLKGYEQYF. DNA for the CDR3: TGTGCCATCCAACCCGGGGCAGCTATTCCGGGGTTGAAGGGCTACGAGCAGTACTTC.

This clone was detected a few times. The chain couples TRBV4-1 to TRBJ2-5; a weak D match, TRBD1 (6 bases). The ends were cut back, 4 bases at V and 5 bases at J, with 23 bases in the middle. The germline gives CDR1 MGHRA, CDR2 YSYEKL. CDR3 length: 17 residues. The CDR3 coding sequence is TGCGCCAGCAGCCGTAGGGGTCCGGGACAAAATTTCGAGACCCAGTACTTC. Its protein product is CASSRRGPGQNFETQYF.

J is TRBJ1-2 and V is TRBV2, with D possibly matching TRBD1 (6 bases). Germline CDR1 reads SNHLY; CDR2 reads FYNNEI. The CDR3 extends over 13 amino acids. V shed 9 bases and J shed 9 bases, with 20 bases lying between them. The CDR3 nucleotides are TGTGCCAGGACGATTAAGGCAGGGGCGAGCTACACCTTC. Translating gives CARTIKAGASYTF.

This clone was seen a handful of times. As DNA, the CDR3 is TGTGCCAGCAGCCCGACAGGACTGAACTATGGCTACACCTTC. It codes for CASSPTGLNYGYTF. The V and J genes are TRBV7-2 and TRBJ1-2; D might be TRBD1 (6 bases). This CDR3 region has 14 residues. V was pared by 5 bases and J by 2 bases, with 12 bases between. The germline CDR1 and CDR2 sequences are SGHTA and FQGNSA.